These 31 T cell receptor beta chains were sequenced from one sample in a study of T cell responses to AZD1222 COVID-19 vaccine (dated by TCRdb to the early 2020s). Receptor amplification or capture employed the immunoSEQ multiplex PCR assay. Not all clones reach the TCRdb copy of this immuneACCESS table, which keeps in-frame sequences only. Checked studies attribute under half of the gap to unresolved V genes and leave the rest unexplained. This sample gives 210,000 or so clones in total; less than 95% of them show up just once. The ten largest clones represent 1.7% of the sample. In light of the paper, this sample's time point label describes: about 28 days (+/-7) after the second vaccine dose. In the paper's terms, the treatment or condition label means: meningococcal conjugate vaccine given as trial control. Material: peripheral blood, obtained 28 days after the second dose of the MenACWY control vaccine. The receptors come from an adult who received the MenACWY meningococcal vaccine as a control.

The chain is built from TRBV19 and TRBJ2-5; weak D call: TRBD1 (6 bases). Trimming took 0 bases from V and 1 from J, leaving 6 bases between them. The CDR3 is 14 amino acids. Per germline, CDR1 LNHDA and CDR2 SQIVND (reference sequence). CDR3 nucleotide sequence: TGTGCCAGTAGTATAGAAGGGGGCCAAGAGACCCAGTACTTC. Its translation is CASSIEGGQETQYF.

The chain carries TRBV6-5 and TRBJ1-2; 9 positions agree with TRBD1. Trimming removed 2 bases from V and 7 bases from J; junction bases left unmatched: 8. This CDR3 has 15 amino acids. Germline loops: CDR1 MNHEY, CDR2 SVGAGI. CDR3 bases: TGTGCCAGCAGTTACGTCCCCGGGACAGGGTTTGGCTACACCTTC. Amino acid sequence: CASSYVPGTGFGYTF.

This chain uses TRBV5-1 with TRBJ1-3, with a possible D match to TRBD1 (6 bases). V dropped 0 bases and J dropped 2 bases, with 9 bases sitting between them. The CDR3 runs 15 residues. CDR1 and CDR2 (germline): SGHRS, YFSETQ. CDR3 nucleotide sequence: TGCGCCAGCAGCTTGGAGGGGGAGCCTGGAAACACCATATATTTT. As protein: CASSLEGEPGNTIYF.

This chain connects TRBV12-1 to TRBJ1-2. TRBV12-1 has pseudogene status. The CDR3 is 9 amino acids. CDR3 sequence: CATFYGYTF. CDR3 sequence (DNA): TGTGCCACCTTTTATGGCTACACCTTC.

This chain uses TRBV10-3 with TRBJ2-1; 7 bases are shared with TRBD2. The germline gives CDR1 ENHRY, CDR2 SYGVKD. This CDR3 region has 15 residues. V was clipped by 0 bases and J by 6 bases; unmatched bases: 5. CDR3 loop: CAISESAGVTNEQFF. CDR3 coding DNA: TGTGCCATCAGTGAGTCGGCGGGGGTCACCAATGAGCAGTTCTTC.

This chain connects TRBV7-6 to TRBJ2-5; 9 nucleotides align to TRBD1. Looked up from germline, CDR1 is SGHVS and CDR2 is FNYEAQ. The CDR3 spans 14 residues. V trimming: 5 bases; J trimming: 5 bases; junction bases outside the gene matches: 6. The DNA for the CDR3 is TGTGCCAGCAGCATTACAGGGGGCGGGGAGACCCAGTACTTC. Protein: CASSITGGGETQYF.

J is TRBJ1-2 and V is TRBV5-5, with a possible D match to TRBD1 (5 bases). The CDR3 extends over 15 amino acids. From germline, CDR1 is SGHKS and CDR2 YYEKEE (reference sequence). V lost 2 bases, J lost 3 bases, and 14 bases lay in between. The CDR3 DNA follows: TGTGCCAGCAGCTTAACCCAGGGTCCCTACTATGGCTACACCTTC. Amino acids: CASSLTQGPYYGYTF.

This chain connects TRBV19 to TRBJ2-1; the D is unclear. Germline V gene data show CDR1 as LNHDA and CDR2 as SQIVND (reference sequence). CDR3 size: 12 residues. Trimming pared 7 bases from V and 7 bases from J, leaving 11 bases between. CDR3 nucleotides: TGTGCCAGTAACGAAGGAAGGAATGAGCAGTTCTTC. Translating gives CASNEGRNEQFF.

The CDR3: CASSTGQNNIQYF. DNA of the CDR3: TGTGCCAGTAGTACAGGACAAAATAACATTCAGTACTTC. V and J are TRBV19 and TRBJ2-4; tentatively, D is TRBD1 (5 bases). Looked up from germline, CDR1 is LNHDA and CDR2 is SQIVND (reference sequence). V lost 4 bases, J lost 7 bases, and 11 bases lay in between. The CDR3 contains 13 residues.

The chain joins TRBV11-2 to TRBJ1-6; D gene unclear. This CDR3 region has 15 residues. Germline CDR1 is SGHAT and CDR2 is FQNNGV. V dropped 5 bases and J dropped 5 bases, with 13 bases sitting between them. This CDR3 is CASSPLGRDNSPLHF. The CDR3 region has the DNA TGTGCCAGCAGCCCCTTAGGACGTGATAATTCACCCCTCCACTTT.

The chain carries TRBV7-9 and TRBJ2-3; D not resolved. The CDR3 runs 14 residues. Germline V CDR1 and CDR2: SEHNR, FQNEAQ (reference sequence). The ends were cut back, 1 base at V and 5 bases at J, with 10 bases in the middle. CDR3 region: CASSLGTAGDTQYF. The CDR3 DNA is TGTGCCAGCAGCTTAGGAACGGCAGGAGATACGCAGTATTTT.

This chain links TRBV6-1 with TRBJ1-1; D is possibly TRBD1 (5 bases). The germline CDR1 and CDR2 sequences are MNHNS and SASEGT. The CDR3 covers 14 residues. Deletions cut 3 bases from V and 5 bases from J, with 13 bases between. CDR3: CASSDSGGGTEAFF. In nucleotides, the CDR3 is TGTGCCAGCAGTGATAGTGGGGGTGGAACTGAAGCTTTCTTT.

The CDR3 DNA reads TGTGCCAGCAGCTCGACAGGGAACGGCGAGCAGTACTTC. Its translation is CASSSTGNGEQYF. The V and J genes are TRBV7-2 and TRBJ2-7; 7 bases match TRBD1. The CDR3 is 13 residues long. From germline, CDR1 is SGHTA and CDR2 FQGNSA. Trimming at V came to 4 bases and at J to 6 bases, leaving 6 bases not matched to a gene.

The chain couples TRBV7-9 to TRBJ2-7; 9 nucleotides align to TRBD1. The germline V gene encodes CDR1 SEHNR and CDR2 FQNEAQ (reference sequence). The CDR3 is 17 residues long. V was clipped by 5 bases and J by 1 base; unmatched bases: 12. The CDR3 is CASSPVSTGTGSYEQYF. In nucleotides, the CDR3 is TGTGCCAGCAGCCCCGTTTCTACCGGGACAGGGTCCTACGAGCAGTACTTC. The variable domain in full, with the rest retrieved from reference TRBV7-9 and TRBJ2-7, is DTGVSQNPRHKITKRGQNVTFRCDPISEHNRLYWYRQTLGQGPEFLTYFQNEAQLEKSRLLSDRFSAERPKGSFSTLEIQRTEQGDSAMYLCASSPVSTGTGSYEQYFGPGTRLTVT.

J is TRBJ2-7 and V is TRBV4-1, with 7 nucleotides matching TRBD2. Trimming at V came to 4 bases and at J to 2 bases, leaving 8 bases not matched to a gene. Germline CDR1 and CDR2: MGHRA and YSYEKL. The CDR3 extends over 15 amino acids. The CDR3 loop reads CASSRTPGGPYEQYF. DNA of the CDR3: TGCGCCAGCAGCCGAACCCCGGGGGGTCCCTACGAGCAGTACTTC.

This chain links TRBV6-2 or TRBV6-3 with TRBJ1-2; no clear D gene. CDR3 size: 14 residues. V lost 4 bases, J lost 2 bases, and 11 bases lay in between. Per germline, CDR1 MNHEY and CDR2 SVGEGT. The DNA for the CDR3 is TGTGCCAGCAGTTCCATCGCCGAAAACTATGGCTACACCTTC. This codes for CASSSIAENYGYTF.

The chain recombines TRBV2 with TRBJ2-3, with a weak D call TRBD2 (6 bases). CDR3 length: 15 amino acids. Germline loops: CDR1 SNHLY, CDR2 FYNNEI. V lost 3 bases and J 2 bases, leaving 12 bases between the germline ends. CDR3 nucleotide sequence: TGTGCCAGCAGTGAGGGTGGAGGGATCACAGATACGCAGTATTTT. This codes for CASSEGGGITDTQYF. The variable domain in full, with the rest retrieved from reference TRBV2 and TRBJ2-3, is EPEVTQTPSHQVTQMGQEVILRCVPISNHLYFYWYRQILGQKVEFLVSFYNNEISEKSEIFDDQFSVERPDGSNFTLKIRSTKLEDSAMYFCASSEGGGITDTQYFGPGTRLTVL.

The chain couples TRBV10-1 to TRBJ2-3; 9 bases are shared with TRBD2. Trimming cost V 3 bases and J 3 bases; bases outside gene matches: 28. Germline V gene lookup returns CDR1 WNHNN and CDR2 SYGVQD (reference sequence). There are 23 residues in the CDR3. CDR3 region: CASSEGLAGERGPVRNRTDTQYF. CDR3 sequence (DNA): TGCGCCAGCAGTGAAGGTTTAGCGGGAGAGAGGGGACCTGTCCGAAATAGGACAGATACGCAGTATTTT.

The V call is TRBV11-1, the J call TRBJ2-2, with D possibly TRBD1 on 6 matching bases. The V and J ends lost 6 bases and 0 bases respectively, with 11 bases between them. CDR1 and CDR2 (germline): SGHAT, FQDESV (reference sequence). CDR3 length: 15 amino acids. The CDR3 sequence: CASSLDRTNTGELFF. DNA of the CDR3: TGTGCCAGCAGTCTCGACAGGACGAACACCGGGGAGCTGTTTTTT.

This clone has a single count. J is TRBJ1-4 and V is TRBV2; D is uncertain. The CDR3 runs to 12 residues. V was trimmed by 7 bases and J by 4 bases, leaving 7 bases between them. CDR1 and CDR2 from the germline V gene are SNHLY and FYNNEI. The CDR3 loop reads CASMSVNEKLFF. In DNA form, the CDR3 reads TGTGCCAGCATGTCAGTTAATGAAAAACTGTTTTTT. Full variable domain (missing parts from reference TRBV2 and TRBJ1-4): EPEVTQTPSHQVTQMGQEVILRCVPISNHLYFYWYRQILGQKVEFLVSFYNNEISEKSEIFDDQFSVERPDGSNFTLKIRSTKLEDSAMYFCASMSVNEKLFFGSGTQLSVL.

The rearrangement links TRBV13 to TRBJ1-2, with no clear D. The germline CDR1 and CDR2 sequences are PRHDT and FYEKMQ (reference sequence). Trimming pared 2 bases from V and 2 bases from J, leaving 9 bases between. The CDR3 has 14 amino acids. In nucleotides, the CDR3 is TGTGCCAGCAGCTTAAGGGCAGGCAACTATGGCTACACCTTC. It yields the protein CASSLRAGNYGYTF.

The rearrangement joins TRBV6-5 to TRBJ1-2, with D hard to call. The length of the CDR3 is 14 residues. In germline, CDR1 is MNHEY, CDR2 SVGAGI. V dropped 7 bases and J dropped 1 base, with 13 bases sitting between them. DNA for the CDR3: TGTGCCAGCAAATCCCCGCCTTATAACTATGGCTACACCTTC. It yields the protein CASKSPPYNYGYTF.

This clone appeared a single time. V and J are TRBV9 and TRBJ1-1; 8 bases are shared with TRBD1. The CDR3 runs 17 residues. Germline CDR1 reads SGDLS; CDR2 reads YYNGEE. Trimming at V came to 0 bases and at J to 5 bases, leaving 12 bases not matched to a gene. In DNA, the CDR3 is TGTGCCAGCAGCGTAGGATTCGGACAGGGAAAGGCTACTGAAGCTTTCTTT. Its protein is CASSVGFGQGKATEAFF.

This chain links TRBV30 with TRBJ1-5, with unresolved D. This CDR3 has 13 residues. V shed 1 base and J shed 1 base, with 5 bases lying between them. CDR1 and CDR2 from the germline V gene are GTSNPN and SVGIG (reference sequence). In DNA form, the CDR3 reads TGTGCCTGGAGTGGCGGAAGCAATCAGCCCCAGCATTTT. Amino acids: CAWSGGSNQPQHF.

The CDR3 reads CASSGTSGGETQYF. DNA of the CDR3: TGCGCCAGCAGCGGGACTAGCGGGGGAGAGACCCAGTACTTC. The rearrangement joins TRBV4-1 to TRBJ2-5, with TRBD2 identical over 14 bases. V was clipped by 5 bases and J by 4 bases; unmatched bases: 0. The germline CDR1 and CDR2 sequences are MGHRA and YSYEKL. There are 14 residues in the CDR3.

This clone came up once. The chain combines TRBV30 with TRBJ2-6, with TRBD1 identical over 10 bases. Trimming removed 6 bases from V and 0 bases from J; junction bases left unmatched: 5. Germline values: CDR1 GTSNPN, CDR2 SVGIG (reference sequence). The CDR3 length is 16 residues. The CDR3 DNA sequence: TGTGCCTGCCGGGACAGGGGATCCTCTGGGGCCAACGTCCTGACTTTC. Its protein product is CACRDRGSSGANVLTF.

V and J are TRBV4-2 and TRBJ2-3; D call uncertain. The germline V and J ends were trimmed by 7 bases and 0 bases, with 8 bases remaining between them. The CDR3 length is 13 residues. Germline V gives CDR1 LGHNA, CDR2 YNFKEQ. CDR3 residues: CASNSDSTDTQYF. CDR3 in DNA: TGTGCCAGCAACTCAGACAGCACAGATACGCAGTATTTT.

The chain combines TRBV7-3 with TRBJ2-1; D may match TRBD1 or TRBD2 (6 bases each). V shed 5 bases and J shed 5 bases, with 10 bases lying between them. The CDR3 loop spans 13 amino acids. The germline CDR1 and CDR2 sequences are SGHTA and FQGTGA. This CDR3 is CASSQGRNNEQFF. The CDR3 DNA follows: TGTGCCAGCAGCCAGGGGAGGAACAATGAGCAGTTCTTC. Full variable domain (remainder filled in from reference TRBV7-3 and TRBJ2-1): GAGVSQTPSNKVTEKGKYVELRCDPISGHTALYWYRQSLGQGPEFLIYFQGTGAADDSGLPNDRFFAVRPEGSVSTLKIQRTERGDSAVYLCASSQGRNNEQFFGPGTRLTVL.

The chain uses TRBV28 and TRBJ1-6; no clear D gene. This CDR3 spans 14 amino acids. Between the trimmed V and J ends, which lost 1 base and 9 bases, there was a span of 10 bases. CDR1 is MDHEN, CDR2 SYDVKM, per germline. The CDR3 here is CASSLSVRVSPLHF. The CDR3 nucleotides read TGTGCCAGCAGTTTATCGGTTAGGGTTTCACCCCTCCACTTT.

V gene TRBV5-4 combines with J gene TRBJ2-2; weak D call: TRBD1 (5 bases). The V gene lost 5 bases and the J gene lost 1 base, with 9 bases spanning the gap. The CDR3 is made up of 14 amino acids. Germline V CDR1 and CDR2: SGHNT, YYREEE (reference sequence). The CDR3 sequence: CASRLDRNTGELFF. The CDR3, as DNA: TGTGCCAGCAGGTTAGACAGGAACACCGGGGAGCTGTTTTTT.

V gene TRBV4-3 combines with J gene TRBJ1-6; D uncertain. CDR3 size: 14 residues. Germline values: CDR1 LGHNA, CDR2 YSLEER. Trimming pared 4 bases from V and 2 bases from J, leaving 6 bases between. The CDR3 loop reads CASSPGTYNSPLHF. The CDR3 DNA reads as TGCGCCAGCAGCCCCGGGACCTATAATTCACCCCTCCACTTT.